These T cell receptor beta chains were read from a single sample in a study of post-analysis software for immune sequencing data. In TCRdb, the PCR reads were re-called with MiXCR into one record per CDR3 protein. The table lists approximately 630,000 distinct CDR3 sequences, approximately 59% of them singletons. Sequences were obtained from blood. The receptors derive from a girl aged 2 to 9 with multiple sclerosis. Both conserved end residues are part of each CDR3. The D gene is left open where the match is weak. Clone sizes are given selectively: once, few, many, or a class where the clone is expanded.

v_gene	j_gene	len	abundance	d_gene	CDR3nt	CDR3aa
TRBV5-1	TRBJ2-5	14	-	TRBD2	TGCGCCAGCAGCGTCGGACTAGTACAAGAGACCCAGTACTTC	CASSVGLVQETQYF
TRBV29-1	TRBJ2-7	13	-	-	TGCAGCGTTGCTCCTGGGTTCTCCTACGAGCAGTACTTC	CSVAPGFSYEQYF
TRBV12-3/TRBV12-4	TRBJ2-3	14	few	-	TGTGCCAGCAGCTCCCGGATGGCGGCAGATACGCAGTATTTT	CASSSRMAADTQYF
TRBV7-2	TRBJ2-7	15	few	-	TGTGCCAGCAGCTTAACTTTCTCGGGAGCATCCGAGCAGTACTTC	CASSLTFSGASEQYF
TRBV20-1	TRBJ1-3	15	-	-	TGCAGTGCTAGGGGGCAGGGGTCAACTGGAAACACCATATATTTT	CSARGQGSTGNTIYF
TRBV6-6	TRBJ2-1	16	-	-	TGTGCCAGCAGTTACGGCCGGGAGAAGGGTTGGAATGAGCAGTTCTTC	CASSYGREKGWNEQFF
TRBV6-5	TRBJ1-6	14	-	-	TGTGCCAGCAGTCAGGCGGGGTTTATGGCACCCCTCCACTTT	CASSQAGFMAPLHF
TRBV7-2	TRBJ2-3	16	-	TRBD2	TGTGCCTGCACCGGACTAGCGGGAGTCAGCACAGATACGCAGTATTTT	CACTGLAGVSTDTQYF
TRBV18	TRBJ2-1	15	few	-	TGTGCCAGCTCACCACTGTTCCGGGAGTACAATGAGCAGTTCTTC	CASSPLFREYNEQFF
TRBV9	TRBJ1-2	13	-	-	TGTGCCAGCACCAGCCCCTCAAGGACGGGCTACACCTTC	CASTSPSRTGYTF
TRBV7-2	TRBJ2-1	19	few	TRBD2	TGTGCCAGCAGCCTGGGTGGTAGCGGGAGGCCCGTCAGTTACAATGAGCAGTTCTTC	CASSLGGSGRPVSYNEQFF
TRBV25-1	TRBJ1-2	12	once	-	TGTGCCAGCAGTGAACAAGGGGAGGGCTACACCTTC	CASSEQGEGYTF
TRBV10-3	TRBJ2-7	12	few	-	TGTGCCATCAGTGGGATACCGGGAGAGCAGTACTTC	CAISGIPGEQYF
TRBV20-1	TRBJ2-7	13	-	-	TGCAGTGCTAGAGATTCCTGGGGTTTAACCCAGTACTTC	CSARDSWGLTQYF
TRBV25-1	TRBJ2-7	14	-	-	TGTGCCAGCAGTGACCCGGGCAGAACCTACGAGCAGTACTTC	CASSDPGRTYEQYF
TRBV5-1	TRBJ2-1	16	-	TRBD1	TGCGCCAGCTCCTTTAAGACAGGGATGGATGGAAATGAGCAGTTCTTC	CASSFKTGMDGNEQFF
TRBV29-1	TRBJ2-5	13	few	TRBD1	TGCAGCGTTGACGGGACAGGGGCAGAGACCCAGTACTTC	CSVDGTGAETQYF
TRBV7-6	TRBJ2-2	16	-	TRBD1	TGTGCCAGCAGCTTAGTTTACAGGGGGCGTACCGGGGAGCTGTTTTTT	CASSLVYRGRTGELFF